These 16 T cell receptor beta chains came from one sample sequenced in a study of tumor-infiltrating lymphocytes in primary liver carcinoma. Total RNA (around 0.45 ug) served as template for TCR beta cDNA synthesis primed by a constant-region primer. Libraries for TCR beta were built through three nested multiplex PCR rounds, which together made up a slightly modified ARM-PCR procedure. Running roughly 10 cycles apiece, the first two PCR rounds relied on TRBV1-TRBV30 forward primers together with a C-beta reverse primer. TCRdb used MiXCR to reprocess the multiplex PCR reads, holding one entry per CDR3 protein. The table includes about 54,000 distinct CDR3 sequences, roughly 77% detected once. RNA and DNA were co-extracted from approximately 20-30 mg of unsorted bulk tissue. The sequenced material came from liver tumor tissue from sampling region 2. The subset is: tumor region T2, inferior pole. The receptors shown here come from a man aged 40-55 years with primary liver carcinoma and hepatitis B virus infection.

The CDR3 loop reads CASSYSIVGYDGQYF. CDR3 in DNA: TGTGCCAGCAGTTACTCGATAGTGGGCTATGATGGGCAGTACTTC. The chain carries TRBV6-6 and TRBJ2-7; D is undetermined. CDR1 is MNHNY, CDR2 SVGAGI, per germline (reference sequence). This CDR3 contains 15 residues. The V and J ends lost 0 bases and 9 bases respectively, with 18 bases between them.

This clonotype appeared once. Without the conserved terminal phenylalanine or tryptophan, this CDR3 likely stems from a read error. The limits of the CDR3 on the DNA are not certain, so only TCRdb's listed CDR3 is given. The chain joins TRBV6-1 to TRBJ2-7; the D call TRBD2 from the table was never checked on the DNA. The CDR3 is 15 amino acids in total, end residues counted. CDR1 MNHNS and CDR2 SASEGT come from the germline V gene. The CDR3 reads CASSEWTSRNDERYS.

The chain joins TRBV29-1 to TRBJ1-1, with D uncertain. The V gene's germline CDR1 is SQVTM and CDR2 ANQGSEA. Trimming pared 8 bases from V and 1 base from J, leaving 14 bases between. The CDR3 extends over 13 amino acids. This CDR3 is CSLGNGTNTEAFF. The CDR3 DNA follows: TGCAGCCTTGGAAATGGAACGAACACTGAAGCTTTCTTT.

The sample holds a few counts of this clonotype. This clone may be a read error of a much larger clone one base away. V is TRBV7-9 and J is TRBJ1-3, with D uncertain. CDR1 SEHNR and CDR2 FQNEAQ come from the germline V gene (reference sequence). The CDR3 consists of 14 residues. Trimming removed 5 bases at V and 5 bases at J, with 13 bases between. Here the CDR3 DNA reads TGTGCCAGCAGCGTTTCGGGCCTGAGAAACACCATATATTTT. Protein sequence: CASSVSGLRNTIYF.

The chain has TRBV6-1 and TRBJ2-3; maybe TRBD2 (6 bases). V lost 7 bases and J lost 7, with 24 bases in between. The germline gives CDR1 MNHNS, CDR2 SASEGT. CDR3 size: 16 residues. In DNA, the CDR3 is TGTGCCAGCACTCGCGCTACTGACGGGAGCCCATATACGCAGTATTTT. Its protein product is CASTRATDGSPYTQYF.

Concerning this clonotype: Since a much larger clone is just one base distant, this may be a read error. The CDR3 sequence: CASSSRGYTGELFF. DNA for the CDR3: TGTGCCAGCAGTTCTAGGGGCTACACCGGGGAGCTGTTTTTT. V usage is TRBV28 and J usage is TRBJ2-2; weak D call: TRBD1 (5 bases). This CDR3 is 14 amino acids long. Germline loops: CDR1 MDHEN, CDR2 SYDVKM. The germline V and J ends were trimmed by 4 bases and 3 bases, with 9 bases remaining between them. Variable domain in full (rest from reference TRBV28 and TRBJ2-2): DVKVTQSSRYLVKRTGEKVFLECVQDMDHENMFWYRQDPGLGLRLIYFSYDVKMKEKGDIPEGYSVSREKKERFSLILESASTNQTSMYLCASSSRGYTGELFFGEGSRLTVL.

This clonotype was detected a few times. The CDR3 end shows no conserved phenylalanine or tryptophan, and so a read error is likely. The J gene is TRBJ2-3, the V gene TRBV12-3 or TRBV12-4, with 9 nucleotides matching TRBD2. The CDR3 loop spans 15 amino acids. The junction had 10 bases not matched to a gene; V was cut back by 7 bases and J by 5 bases. This CDR3 reads CASTPGLAGGDTQYS. In nucleotides, the CDR3 is TGTGCCAGCACCCCGGGACTAGCCGGAGGAGATACGCAGTATTCT.

This clonotype was recorded only once. One end of the junction does not line up with germline, which may come from a read error. The gene calls are TRBV11-2 and TRBJ2-1; D gene uncertain. The CDR3 length is 12 residues. Germline CDR1 reads SGHAT; CDR2 reads FQNNGV. This CDR3 reads CASSPQYSEQFF. In DNA form, the CDR3 reads TGTGCCAGCAGCCCCCAGTACAGTGAGCAGTTCTTC.

This chain links TRBV7-9 with TRBJ2-7; D is uncertain. The CDR3 spans 13 residues. Germline CDR1 and CDR2: SEHNR and FQNEAQ (reference sequence). Between the trimmed V and J ends, which lost 6 bases and 0 bases, there was a span of 9 bases. This CDR3 reads CASRPSNSYEQYF. The CDR3 bases are TGTGCCAGCAGACCGTCTAACTCCTACGAGCAGTACTTC.

The rearrangement links TRBV4-2 to TRBJ2-7; D remains ambiguous. The CDR3 length is 12 residues. Germline lookup yields CDR1 LGHNA and CDR2 YNFKEQ. Trimming took off 5 bases at V and 2 bases at J, with 7 bases between the two ends. DNA for the CDR3: TGTGCCAGCAGCTTGGATACCTACGAGCAGTACTTC. Translation gives CASSLDTYEQYF.

As concerns this clonotype: A read error may be the cause here, since a much bigger clone is one base away. Since no conserved phenylalanine or tryptophan closes the CDR3, a read error is the likely cause. J is TRBJ1-2 and V is TRBV28, with D maybe TRBD1 (5 bases). Germline V gene data show CDR1 as MDHEN and CDR2 as SYDVKM. CDR3 length: 12 residues. The V and J ends lost 6 bases and 2 bases respectively, with 7 bases between them. CDR3 in amino acids: CASSRQNYGYTL. DNA for the CDR3: TGTGCCAGCAGCCGACAGAACTATGGCTACACCCTC.

This clonotype was counted only a few times. The junction shows a germline mismatch at one end, possibly a read error. The chain carries TRBV2 and TRBJ1-2; possibly TRBD1 for D (5 bases). The germline gives CDR1 SNHLY, CDR2 FYNNEI. This CDR3 spans 14 amino acids. CDR3 bases: TGTGCCAGCAGTTACAAAGACCGGGACTATGGCTACATCTTC. Protein: CASSYKDRDYGYIF.

In regard to this clonotype: Here the CDR3 omits its conserved ending phenylalanine or tryptophan, so a read error is the likely source. This chain connects TRBV11-2 to TRBJ2-2; a weak D match, TRBD1 (6 bases). The CDR3 contains 15 residues. Trimming removed 8 bases at V and 3 bases at J, with 16 bases between. Germline CDR1 and CDR2: SGHAT and FQNNGV. The CDR3 coding sequence is TGTGCCAGCCTCCCACAGGGAGTATACACCGGGGAGCTGTTTCTT. This encodes CASLPQGVYTGELFL.

In the case of this clonotype: Its ends do not fully match the called genes, so a read error is possible. V usage is TRBV4-1 and J usage is TRBJ2-2; D perhaps matches TRBD1 (6 bases). The CDR3 consists of 16 residues. CDR1 and CDR2 from the germline V gene are MGHRA and YSYEKL. In DNA, the CDR3 is TGCGCCAGCAGCCCAGAAGAGGGTCTCGACGCAGGGGAACTGTTTTTT. Protein product: CASSPEEGLDAGELFF.

Worth noting for this clonotype: No conserved phenylalanine or tryptophan ends this CDR3, so it is likely a read error. CDR3 loop: CASNLDRAGYGYTL. The CDR3 DNA sequence: TGTGCCAGCAACCTGGACAGGGCGGGGTATGGCTACACCCTC. J is TRBJ1-2 and V is TRBV6-6; 8 bases align to TRBD1. The CDR3 consists of 14 residues. The J segment lost 5 bases and the V segment lost 7 bases, leaving 9 bases of the junction unmatched. Germline V gene sequence: CDR1 MNHNY, CDR2 SVGAGI (reference sequence).

Note on this clonotype: This may be a read error: a much more frequent sequence differs by one nucleotide. For the CDR3, the DNA is TGCGCCAGCATCTTAGGTCTTAGCACAGATACGCAGTATTTT. Translation gives CASILGLSTDTQYF. The chain has TRBV5-1 and TRBJ2-3, with no clear D. CDR3 length equals 14 residues. The V and J ends lost 6 bases and 0 bases respectively, with 11 bases between them. Germline V gene sequence: CDR1 SGHRS, CDR2 YFSETQ. Supplemented by reference TRBV5-1 and TRBJ2-3, the full variable domain reads KAGVTQTPRYLIKTRGQQVTLSCSPISGHRSVSWYQQTPGQGLQFLFEYFSETQRNKGNFPGRFSGRQFSNSRSEMNVSTLELGDSALYLCASILGLSTDTQYFGPGTRLTVL.